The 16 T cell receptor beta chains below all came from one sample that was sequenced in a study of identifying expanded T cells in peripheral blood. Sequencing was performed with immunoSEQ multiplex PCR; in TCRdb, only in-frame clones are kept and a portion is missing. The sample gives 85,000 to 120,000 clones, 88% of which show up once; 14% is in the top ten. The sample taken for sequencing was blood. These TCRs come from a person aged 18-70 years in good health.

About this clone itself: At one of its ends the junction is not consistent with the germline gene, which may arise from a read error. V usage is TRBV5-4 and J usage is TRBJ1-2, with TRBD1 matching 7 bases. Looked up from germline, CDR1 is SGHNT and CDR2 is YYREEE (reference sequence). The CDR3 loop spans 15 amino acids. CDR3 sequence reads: CASSLAPPRSFGQVF. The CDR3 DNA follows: TGTGCCAGCAGCTTGGCTCCCCCTCGATCGTTTGGACAGGTCTTC. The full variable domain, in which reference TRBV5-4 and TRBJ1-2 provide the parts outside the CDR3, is ETGVTQSPTHLIKTRGQQVTLRCSSQSGHNTVSWYQQALGQGPQFIFQYYREEENGRGNFPPRFSGLQFPNYSSELNVNALELDDSALYLCASSLAPPRSFGQVFGSGTRLTVV.

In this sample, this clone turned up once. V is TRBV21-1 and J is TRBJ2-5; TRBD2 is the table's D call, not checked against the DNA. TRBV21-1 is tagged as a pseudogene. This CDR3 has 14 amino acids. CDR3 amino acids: CASSKGLPVGTQYF. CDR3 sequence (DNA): TGTGCCAGCAGCAAAGGACTACCCGTGGGGACCCAGTACTTC.

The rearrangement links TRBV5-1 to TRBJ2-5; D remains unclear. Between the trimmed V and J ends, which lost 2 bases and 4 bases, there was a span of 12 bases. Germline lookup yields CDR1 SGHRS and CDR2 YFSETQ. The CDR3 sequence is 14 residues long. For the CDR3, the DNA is TGCGCCAGCAGCTTTGGATGGGAAGGAGAGACCCAGTACTTC. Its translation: CASSFGWEGETQYF.

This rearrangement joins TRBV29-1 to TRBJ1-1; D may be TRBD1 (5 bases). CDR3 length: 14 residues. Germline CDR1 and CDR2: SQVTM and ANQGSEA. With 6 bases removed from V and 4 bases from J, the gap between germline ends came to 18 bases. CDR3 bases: TGCAGCGTCCCCCTAAGCTCGGGGACCACTGAAGCTTTCTTT. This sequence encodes CSVPLSSGTTEAFF.

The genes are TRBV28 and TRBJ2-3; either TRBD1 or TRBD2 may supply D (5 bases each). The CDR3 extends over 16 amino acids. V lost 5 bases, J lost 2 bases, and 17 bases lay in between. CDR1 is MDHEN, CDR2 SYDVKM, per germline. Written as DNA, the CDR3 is TGTGCCAGCAGTACCCCCGGGGCGCCCGACACAGATACGCAGTATTTT. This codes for CASSTPGAPDTDTQYF. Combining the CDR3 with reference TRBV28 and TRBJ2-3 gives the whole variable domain DVKVTQSSRYLVKRTGEKVFLECVQDMDHENMFWYRQDPGLGLRLIYFSYDVKMKEKGDIPEGYSVSREKKERFSLILESASTNQTSMYLCASSTPGAPDTDTQYFGPGTRLTVL.

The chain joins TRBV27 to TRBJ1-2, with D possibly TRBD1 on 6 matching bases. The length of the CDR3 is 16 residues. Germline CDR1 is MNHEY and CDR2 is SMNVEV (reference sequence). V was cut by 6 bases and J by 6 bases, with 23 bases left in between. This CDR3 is CASRTGAGGARNGYTF. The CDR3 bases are TGTGCCAGCAGGACGGGGGCGGGGGGCGCGAGAAATGGCTACACCTTC.

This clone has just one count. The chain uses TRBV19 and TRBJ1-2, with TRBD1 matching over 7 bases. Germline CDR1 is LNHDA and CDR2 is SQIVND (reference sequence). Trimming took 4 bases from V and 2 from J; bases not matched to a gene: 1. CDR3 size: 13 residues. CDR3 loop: CASSTGQNYGYTF. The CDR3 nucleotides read TGTGCCAGTAGTACGGGACAGAACTATGGCTACACCTTC.

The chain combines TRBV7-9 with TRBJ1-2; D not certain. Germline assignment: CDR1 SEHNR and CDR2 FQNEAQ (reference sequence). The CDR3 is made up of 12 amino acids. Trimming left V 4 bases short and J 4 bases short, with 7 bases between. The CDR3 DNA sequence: TGTGCCAGCAGCTACGACGGCTATGGCTACACCTTC. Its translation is CASSYDGYGYTF.

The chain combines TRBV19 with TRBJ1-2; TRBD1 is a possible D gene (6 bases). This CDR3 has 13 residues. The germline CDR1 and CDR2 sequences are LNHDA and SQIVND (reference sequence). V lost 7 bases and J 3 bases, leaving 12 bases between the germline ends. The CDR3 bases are TGTGCCAGTACCCCACAGGGATACTATGGCTACACCTTC. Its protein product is CASTPQGYYGYTF.

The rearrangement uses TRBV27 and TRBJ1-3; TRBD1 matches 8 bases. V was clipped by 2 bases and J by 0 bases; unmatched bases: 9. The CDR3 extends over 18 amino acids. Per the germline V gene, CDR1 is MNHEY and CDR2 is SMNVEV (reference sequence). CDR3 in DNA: TGTGCCAGCAGTTTACGCCTCCGGGACAGGACCTCTGGAAACACCATATATTTT. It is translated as CASSLRLRDRTSGNTIYF.

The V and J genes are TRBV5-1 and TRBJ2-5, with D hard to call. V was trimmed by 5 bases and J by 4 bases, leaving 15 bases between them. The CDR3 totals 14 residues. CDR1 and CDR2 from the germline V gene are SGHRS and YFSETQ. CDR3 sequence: CASRTSTGAETQYF. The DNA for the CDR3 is TGCGCCAGCAGGACGAGCACGGGTGCAGAGACCCAGTACTTC.

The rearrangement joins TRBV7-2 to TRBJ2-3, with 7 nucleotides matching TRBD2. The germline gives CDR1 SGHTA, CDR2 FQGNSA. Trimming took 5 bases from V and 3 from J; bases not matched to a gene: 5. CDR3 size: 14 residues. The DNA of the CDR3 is TGTGCCAGCAGCCCCTGGACTAGTACAGATACGCAGTATTTT. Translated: CASSPWTSTDTQYF.

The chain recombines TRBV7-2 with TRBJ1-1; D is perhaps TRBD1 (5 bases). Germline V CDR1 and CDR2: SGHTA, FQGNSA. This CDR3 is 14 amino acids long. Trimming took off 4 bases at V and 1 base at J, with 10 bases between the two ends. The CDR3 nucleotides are TGTGCCAGCAGCTGGGGACGGGGGAACACTGAAGCTTTCTTT. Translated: CASSWGRGNTEAFF.

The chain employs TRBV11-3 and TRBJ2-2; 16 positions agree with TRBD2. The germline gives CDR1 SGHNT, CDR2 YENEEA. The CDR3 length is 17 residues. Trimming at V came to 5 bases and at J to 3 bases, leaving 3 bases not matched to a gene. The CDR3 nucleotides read TGTGCCAGCAGCCGGGGACTAGCGGGAGGGGACACCGGGGAGCTGTTTTTT. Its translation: CASSRGLAGGDTGELFF.

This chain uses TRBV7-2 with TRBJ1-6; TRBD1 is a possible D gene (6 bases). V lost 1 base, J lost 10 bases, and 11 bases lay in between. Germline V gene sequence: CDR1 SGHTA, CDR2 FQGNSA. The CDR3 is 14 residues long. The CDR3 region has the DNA TGTGCCAGCAGCTTAGAGCAGGGGCGATCACCCCTCCACTTT. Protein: CASSLEQGRSPLHF.

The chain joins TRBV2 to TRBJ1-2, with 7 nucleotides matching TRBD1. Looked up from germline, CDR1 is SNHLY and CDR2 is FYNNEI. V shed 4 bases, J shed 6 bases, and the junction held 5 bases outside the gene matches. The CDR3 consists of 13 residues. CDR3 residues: CASSVVQGNGYTF. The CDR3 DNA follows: TGTGCCAGCAGTGTAGTACAGGGGAATGGCTACACCTTC.